Below are 16 T cell receptor beta chains sequenced from a single sample in a study of shared clonotypes between healthy human individuals. Clones were sequenced by immunoSEQ multiplex PCR, and TCRdb holds only the in-frame ones, with some missing. The data show more than 1.2 million clones, with approximately 98.5% seen just once and around 0.38% held by the top ten. The sample comprised naive CD4+ T cells sorted from blood. The subset was: CD45RA+ positively selected. These TCRs come from a man aged 25 to 40 in good health.

The chain is built from TRBV9 and TRBJ1-3; the D gene is possibly TRBD1 (5 bases). Germline values: CDR1 SGDLS, CDR2 YYNGEE. The CDR3 runs 17 residues. V was pared by 2 bases and J by 2 bases, with 17 bases between. The CDR3 region is CASSVGGRSGPGNTIYF. Here the CDR3 DNA reads TGTGCCAGCAGCGTGGGGGGACGCTCCGGACCTGGAAACACCATATATTTT.

The rearrangement joins TRBV19 to TRBJ2-7, with 9 bases matching TRBD2. The CDR3 covers 18 residues. Germline assignment: CDR1 LNHDA and CDR2 SQIVND (reference sequence). With V trimmed by 0 bases and J by 0 bases, 9 bases remained unmatched. The CDR3 region is CASSIDVLAGTYSYEQYF. The CDR3 DNA sequence: TGTGCCAGTAGTATAGATGTCCTAGCGGGAACCTACTCCTACGAGCAGTACTTC.

The chain combines TRBV7-9 with TRBJ2-3; D call uncertain. Looked up from germline, CDR1 is SEHNR and CDR2 is FQNEAQ (reference sequence). V gave up 6 bases and J gave up 4 bases, with 17 bases separating them. The CDR3 contains 15 residues. CDR3 bases: TGTGCCAGCAGTGCCGACGGTGTGAAGGCAGATACGCAGTATTTT. This gives the protein CASSADGVKADTQYF. Looking up the rest from reference TRBV7-9 and TRBJ2-3 gives the full variable domain: DTGVSQNPRHKITKRGQNVTFRCDPISEHNRLYWYRQTLGQGPEFLTYFQNEAQLEKSRLLSDRFSAERPKGSFSTLEIQRTEQGDSAMYLCASSADGVKADTQYFGPGTRLTVL.

The table lists this clone with a count of one. This chain links TRBV4-1 with TRBJ2-5, with D unresolved. The CDR3 length is 14 residues. V gave up 1 base and J gave up 5 bases, with 11 bases separating them. Germline V gene lookup returns CDR1 MGHRA and CDR2 YSYEKL. CDR3 protein: CASSQVPGMETQYF. CDR3 DNA sequence: TGCGCCAGCAGCCAAGTACCAGGCATGGAGACCCAGTACTTC.

The chain couples TRBV7-8 to TRBJ2-2; 7 bases are a match to TRBD1. Looked up from germline, CDR1 is SGHVS and CDR2 is FQNEAQ. The CDR3 runs 16 residues. Trimming removed 5 bases from V and 3 bases from J; junction bases left unmatched: 9. As DNA, the CDR3 is TGTGCCAGCAGCCAACATGACAGGGCTGACACCGGGGAGCTGTTTTTT. It encodes CASSQHDRADTGELFF.

V usage is TRBV2 and J usage is TRBJ2-7, with 11 bases identical to TRBD2. The junction had 4 bases not matched to a gene; V was cut back by 4 bases and J by 2 bases. CDR1 is SNHLY, CDR2 FYNNEI, per germline. The CDR3 has 15 amino acids. Here the CDR3 reads CASSALAGEPYEQYF. As DNA, the CDR3 is TGTGCCAGCAGTGCACTAGCGGGAGAACCCTACGAGCAGTACTTC. Complete variable domain (other parts from reference TRBV2 and TRBJ2-7): EPEVTQTPSHQVTQMGQEVILRCVPISNHLYFYWYRQILGQKVEFLVSFYNNEISEKSEIFDDQFSVERPDGSNFTLKIRSTKLEDSAMYFCASSALAGEPYEQYFGPGTRLTVT.

V and J are TRBV10-3 and TRBJ2-7, with TRBD2 matching over 14 bases. CDR3 length equals 19 residues. Germline-derived CDR1 and CDR2 are ENHRY and SYGVKD. V lost 2 bases to trimming and J lost 0 bases; unmatched junction nucleotides: 9. CDR3 sequence: CAISERLAGGSKSSYEQYF. The CDR3 nucleotides read TGTGCCATCAGTGAGAGACTAGCGGGAGGGTCCAAAAGCTCCTACGAGCAGTACTTC.

The V call is TRBV2, the J call TRBJ1-5, with 10 nucleotides matching TRBD1. CDR1 and CDR2 (germline): SNHLY, FYNNEI. The V gene end was trimmed by 6 bases and the J gene end by 5 bases; junction bases not matched to a gene: 13. The CDR3 spans 17 residues. In nucleotides, the CDR3 is TGTGCCAGCAGCATGAACCCCTGGGGGACAGGGGATCAGCCCCAGCATTTT. Translated: CASSMNPWGTGDQPQHF.

A single count supports this clone. This chain links TRBV5-4 with TRBJ2-1; 8 bases are shared with TRBD2. The CDR3 is made up of 16 amino acids. The trim removed 0 bases at V and 2 bases at J, leaving 4 bases unmatched. Germline lookup yields CDR1 SGHNT and CDR2 YYREEE (reference sequence). The CDR3 sequence is CASSLAGGAPYNEQFF. The CDR3 DNA reads as TGTGCCAGCAGCTTGGCCGGGGGGGCCCCCTACAATGAGCAGTTCTTC.

This clone was observed a handful of times. This sequence joins TRBV14 and TRBJ1-2; weak D call: TRBD1 (6 bases). V lost 4 bases and J lost 7, with 13 bases in between. Looked up from germline, CDR1 is SGHDN and CDR2 is FVKESK. This CDR3 spans 13 amino acids. The CDR3 reads CASSPNRVGGYTF. CDR3 sequence (DNA): TGTGCCAGCAGCCCTAACAGGGTCGGTGGCTACACCTTC.

V is TRBV28 and J is TRBJ2-7; D is perhaps TRBD2 (5 bases). There are 15 residues in the CDR3. Germline values: CDR1 MDHEN, CDR2 SYDVKM. V gave up 8 bases and J gave up 1 base, with 18 bases separating them. CDR3 bases: TGTGCCAGCTCCCGGGGTCGGCTTGATTCCTACGAGCAGTACTTC. This sequence encodes CASSRGRLDSYEQYF.

V is TRBV5-4 and J is TRBJ1-3; D is perhaps TRBD1 (5 bases). V gave up 0 bases and J gave up 0 bases, with 10 bases separating them. This CDR3 region has 16 residues. Germline loops: CDR1 SGHNT, CDR2 YYREEE (reference sequence). CDR3 protein: CASSLEGLLSGNTIYF. The CDR3 DNA is TGTGCCAGCAGCTTGGAGGGACTCCTCTCTGGAAACACCATATATTTT.

The V gene is TRBV19, the J gene TRBJ2-7, with 10 bases matching TRBD2. Germline assignment: CDR1 LNHDA and CDR2 SQIVND (reference sequence). This CDR3 comprises 15 residues. V trimming: 6 bases; J trimming: 0 bases; junction bases outside the gene matches: 5. The CDR3 region has the DNA TGTGCCAGTAGCCGGACTAGCGGTAGCTCCTACGAGCAGTACTTC. Encoded protein: CASSRTSGSSYEQYF.

The chain employs TRBV7-2 and TRBJ2-5; either TRBD1 or TRBD2 may supply D (5 bases each). The length of the CDR3 is 16 residues. V shed 2 bases and J shed 1 base, with 14 bases lying between them. Germline CDR1 SGHTA, CDR2 FQGNSA. CDR3 protein: CASSLSLGDGQETQYF. CDR3 bases: TGTGCCAGCAGCTTATCTTTGGGGGACGGCCAAGAGACCCAGTACTTC.

The V gene is TRBV14, the J gene TRBJ1-1; no clear D. From germline, CDR1 is SGHDN and CDR2 FVKESK. V shed 4 bases and J shed 0 bases, with 9 bases lying between them. The CDR3 loop spans 14 amino acids. CDR3 DNA sequence: TGTGCCAGCAGCCTAGTAGGGATGAACACTGAAGCTTTCTTT. This translates into CASSLVGMNTEAFF.

The chain couples TRBV2 to TRBJ1-5, with a tentative D call TRBD1 (6 bases). Trimming pared 6 bases from V and 4 bases from J, leaving 13 bases between. From germline, CDR1 is SNHLY and CDR2 FYNNEI. The CDR3 spans 14 residues. The CDR3 region has the DNA TGTGCCAGCAGACCGGCCAGGGGTAATCAGCCCCAGCATTTT. Translation: CASRPARGNQPQHF.